The text below deals with one TCR beta chain. Its cognate antigen is unknown. Per germline, CDR1 SEHNR and CDR2 FQNEAQ (reference sequence). The CDR3 is made up of 14 amino acids. With V trimmed by 5 bases and J by 4 bases, 6 bases remained unmatched. The data belong to a study of early stage breast cancer tumors. Each sample had two DNA replicates, around 0.45 ug blood or around 1.5 ug tissue. Sequencing used immunoSEQ multiplex PCR; TCRdb keeps in-frame clones, though not all of them. The data contain about 7,900 clones, over 60% of them singletons. Overall study findings and caveats: Functional markers like CD4, CD8 and FOXP3 were missed in bulk sequencing. In most of the 16 patients, blood comparison separated tumor from normal breast.

The chain uses TRBV7-9 and TRBJ2-3, with 7 nucleotides matching TRBD1. The origin of this receptor is a person aged 70 to 80 with breast cancer. Input material: breast tumor tissue. The CDR3 sequence: CASSLRGQSDTQYF. The DNA of the CDR3 is TGTGCCAGCAGCCTCAGGGGACAGTCAGATACGCAGTATTTT.